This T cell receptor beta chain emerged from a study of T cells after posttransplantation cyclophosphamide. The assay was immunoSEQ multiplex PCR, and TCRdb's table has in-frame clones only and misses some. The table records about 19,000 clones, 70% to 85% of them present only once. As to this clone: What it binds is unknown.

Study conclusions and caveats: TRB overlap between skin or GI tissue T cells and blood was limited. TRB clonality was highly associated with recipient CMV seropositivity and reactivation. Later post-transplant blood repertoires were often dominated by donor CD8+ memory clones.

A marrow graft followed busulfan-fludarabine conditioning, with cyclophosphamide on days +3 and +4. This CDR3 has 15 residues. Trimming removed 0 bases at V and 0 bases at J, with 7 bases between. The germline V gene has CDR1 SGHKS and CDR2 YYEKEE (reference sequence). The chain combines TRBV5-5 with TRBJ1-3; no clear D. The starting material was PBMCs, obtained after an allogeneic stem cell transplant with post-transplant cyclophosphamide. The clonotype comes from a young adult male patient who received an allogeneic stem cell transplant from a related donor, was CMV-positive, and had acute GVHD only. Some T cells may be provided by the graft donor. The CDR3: CASSLGSGSGNTIYF. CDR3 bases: TGTGCCAGCAGCTTGGGCAGTGGCTCTGGAAACACCATATATTTT. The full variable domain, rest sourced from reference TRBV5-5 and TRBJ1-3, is DAGVTQSPTHLIKTRGQQVTLRCSPISGHKSVSWYQQVLGQGPQFIFQYYEKEERGRGNFPDRFSARQFPNYSSELNVNALLLGDSALYLCASSLGSGSGNTIYFGEGSWLTVV.